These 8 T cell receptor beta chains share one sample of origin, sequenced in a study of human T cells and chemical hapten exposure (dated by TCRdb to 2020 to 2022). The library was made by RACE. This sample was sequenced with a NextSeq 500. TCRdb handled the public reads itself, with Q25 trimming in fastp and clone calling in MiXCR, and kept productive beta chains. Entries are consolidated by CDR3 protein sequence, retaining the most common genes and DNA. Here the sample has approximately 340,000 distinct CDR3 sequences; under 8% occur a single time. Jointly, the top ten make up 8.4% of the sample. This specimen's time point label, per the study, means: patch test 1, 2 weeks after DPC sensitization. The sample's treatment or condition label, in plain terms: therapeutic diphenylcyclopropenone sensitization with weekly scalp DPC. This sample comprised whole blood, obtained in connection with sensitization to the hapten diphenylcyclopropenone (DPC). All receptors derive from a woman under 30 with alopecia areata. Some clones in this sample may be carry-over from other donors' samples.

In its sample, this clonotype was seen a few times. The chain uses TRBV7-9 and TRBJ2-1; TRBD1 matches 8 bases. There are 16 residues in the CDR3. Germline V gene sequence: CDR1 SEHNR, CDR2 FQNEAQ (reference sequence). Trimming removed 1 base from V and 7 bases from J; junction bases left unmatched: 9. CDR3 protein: CASSLGPGTGDNEQFF. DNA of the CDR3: TGTGCCAGCAGCTTAGGACCCGGGACAGGTGATAATGAGCAGTTCTTC.

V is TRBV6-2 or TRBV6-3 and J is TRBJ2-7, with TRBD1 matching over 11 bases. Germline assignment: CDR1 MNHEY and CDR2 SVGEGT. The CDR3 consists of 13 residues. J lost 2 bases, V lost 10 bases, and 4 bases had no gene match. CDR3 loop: CATSGQGAYEQYF. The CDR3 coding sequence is TGTGCCACCTCGGGACAGGGGGCCTACGAGCAGTACTTC.

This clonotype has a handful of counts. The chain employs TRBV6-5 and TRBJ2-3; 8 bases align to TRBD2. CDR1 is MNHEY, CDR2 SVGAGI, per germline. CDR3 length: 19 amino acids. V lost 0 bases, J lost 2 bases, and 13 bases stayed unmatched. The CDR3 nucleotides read TGTGCCAGCAGTTACTCCCCCTCGTTTCAGCGGGGGAACACAGATACGCAGTATTTT. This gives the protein CASSYSPSFQRGNTDTQYF.

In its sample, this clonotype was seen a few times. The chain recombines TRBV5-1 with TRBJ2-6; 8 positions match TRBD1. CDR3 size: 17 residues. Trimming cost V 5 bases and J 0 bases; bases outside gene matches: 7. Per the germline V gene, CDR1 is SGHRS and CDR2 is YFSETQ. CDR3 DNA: TGCGCCAGCAGACCGGGACAGGATCCCTCTGGGGCCAACGTCCTGACTTTC. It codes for CASRPGQDPSGANVLTF.

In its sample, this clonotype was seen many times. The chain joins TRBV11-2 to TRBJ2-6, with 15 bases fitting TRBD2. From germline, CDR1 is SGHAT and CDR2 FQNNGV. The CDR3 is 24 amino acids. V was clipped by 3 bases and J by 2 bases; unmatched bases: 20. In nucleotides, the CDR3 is TGTGCCAGCAGCTTTCCCCCCCCGGGACTAGCGGGGGGTGGGTTTTTAGCTGGGGCCAACGTCCTGACTTTC. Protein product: CASSFPPPGLAGGGFLAGANVLTF.

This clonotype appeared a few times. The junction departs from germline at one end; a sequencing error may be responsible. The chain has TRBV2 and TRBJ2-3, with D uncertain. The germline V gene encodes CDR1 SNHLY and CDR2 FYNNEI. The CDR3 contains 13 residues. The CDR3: CASSEEWKDTQYF. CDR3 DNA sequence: TGTGCCAGCAGCGAAGAATGGAAGGATACGCAGTATTTT.

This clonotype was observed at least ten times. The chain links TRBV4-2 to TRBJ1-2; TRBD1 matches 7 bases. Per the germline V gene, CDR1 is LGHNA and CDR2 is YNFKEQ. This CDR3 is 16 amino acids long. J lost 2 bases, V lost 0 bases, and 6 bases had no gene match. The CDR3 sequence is CASSQDRDRVNYGYTF. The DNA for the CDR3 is TGTGCCAGCAGCCAAGATCGAGACAGGGTGAACTATGGCTACACCTTC.

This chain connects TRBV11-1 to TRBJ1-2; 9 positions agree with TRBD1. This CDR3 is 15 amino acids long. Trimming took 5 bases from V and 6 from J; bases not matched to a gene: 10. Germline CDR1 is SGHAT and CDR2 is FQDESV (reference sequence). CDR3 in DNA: TGTGCCAGCAGCCACCAGGGACAGGGCCTGGATGGCTACACCTTC. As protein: CASSHQGQGLDGYTF.